These 11 T cell receptor beta chains originate from one sample sequenced in a study of blood T cell repertoires in COVID-19 (TCRdb year 2020). The library was obtained by the immunoSEQ multiplex PCR assay. TCRdb mirrors the immuneACCESS table, restricted to in-frame sequences. Some clones are absent from its copies; in checked studies, under half trace to an unresolved V gene, and the reason for the others is unknown. The sample table shows 300,000 to 350,000 clones, and approximately 89% are seen once. Under 6% of the sample belongs to the ten largest clones. The sample consisted of PBMCs or T cells enriched from blood (not recorded which). The receptors derive from a man in his thirties or forties who had recovered from COVID-19.

The rearrangement joins TRBV3-1 (or the pseudogene TRBV3-2) to TRBJ2-7; TRBD1 matches 7 bases. The CDR3 is 15 residues long. Germline lookup yields CDR1 LGHDT and CDR2 YNNKEL (reference sequence). V gave up 4 bases and J gave up 0 bases; unmatched junction bases: 6. The CDR3 region is CASSRDGTASYEQYF. CDR3 in DNA: TGTGCCAGCAGCCGCGACGGGACAGCCTCCTACGAGCAGTACTTC.

This chain links TRBV4-1 with TRBJ2-7; TRBD1 matches 7 bases. The CDR3 consists of 14 residues. The trim removed 2 bases at V and 2 bases at J, leaving 3 bases unmatched. Germline loops: CDR1 MGHRA, CDR2 YSYEKL. The CDR3 region is CASSQTGTAYEQYF. The CDR3 DNA reads as TGCGCCAGCAGCCAAACCGGGACAGCCTACGAGCAGTACTTC.

This clone appeared once. V gene TRBV5-1 combines with J gene TRBJ1-4, with 10 bases fitting TRBD1. Trimming took 0 bases from V and 5 from J; bases not matched to a gene: 1. In germline, CDR1 is SGHRS, CDR2 YFSETQ. CDR3 length: 15 residues. This CDR3 is CASSLGDRGNEKLFF. In DNA, the CDR3 is TGCGCCAGCAGCTTGGGGGACAGGGGAAATGAAAAACTGTTTTTT. Using reference TRBV5-1 and TRBJ1-4 for the parts outside the CDR3, the full variable domain is KAGVTQTPRYLIKTRGQQVTLSCSPISGHRSVSWYQQTPGQGLQFLFEYFSETQRNKGNFPGRFSGRQFSNSRSEMNVSTLELGDSALYLCASSLGDRGNEKLFFGSGTQLSVL.

A single count supports this clone. CDR3 DNA sequence: TGTGCCAGCAGTTCCTGGGGGGAAATCGGGGAGCTGTTTTTT. Translation: CASSSWGEIGELFF. The chain has TRBV27 and TRBJ2-2, with D perhaps matching TRBD2 (6 bases). The germline V gene encodes CDR1 MNHEY and CDR2 SMNVEV (reference sequence). This CDR3 contains 14 residues. Trimming left V 4 bases short and J 7 bases short, with 13 bases between.

The chain uses TRBV6-1 and TRBJ2-7; TRBD1 aligns across 9 bases. After removal of 3 bases from V and 0 bases from J, the junction contained 3 bases not matched to a gene. Germline V gene data show CDR1 as MNHNS and CDR2 as SASEGT. The CDR3 has 15 residues. The CDR3 DNA sequence: TGTGCCAGCAGTGAGGGGACAGGGAGCTCCTACGAGCAGTACTTC. Protein: CASSEGTGSSYEQYF.

This clone was seen a single time. This rearrangement joins TRBV29-1 to TRBJ2-5; 9 bases fit TRBD1. With 6 bases clipped from V and 4 bases from J, the junction kept 9 bases outside the gene matches. CDR1 and CDR2 from the germline V gene are SQVTM and ANQGSEA. This CDR3 region has 14 residues. Written as DNA, the CDR3 is TGCAGCGTCCTCCGCGGGGACAGGGCAGAGACCCAGTACTTC. It is translated as CSVLRGDRAETQYF.

The J gene is TRBJ2-7, the V gene TRBV2; TRBD1 matches at 11 bases. The length of the CDR3 is 15 residues. The V gene's germline CDR1 is SNHLY and CDR2 FYNNEI. V gave up 3 bases and J gave up 3 bases; unmatched junction bases: 4. The CDR3 nucleotides are TGTGCCAGCAGTGAGGACAGGGGGCCTATCTACGAGCAGTACTTC. Amino acids: CASSEDRGPIYEQYF. Based on the CDR3 plus reference TRBV2 and TRBJ2-7, the full variable domain is EPEVTQTPSHQVTQMGQEVILRCVPISNHLYFYWYRQILGQKVEFLVSFYNNEISEKSEIFDDQFSVERPDGSNFTLKIRSTKLEDSAMYFCASSEDRGPIYEQYFGPGTRLTVT.

The chain carries TRBV28 and TRBJ1-2; 8 nucleotides line up with TRBD1. The CDR3 runs to 17 residues. The V and J ends lost 1 base and 1 base, in that order; junction bases with no gene match: 8. Per the germline V gene, CDR1 is MDHEN and CDR2 is SYDVKM. CDR3 amino acids: CASSLLTGGSINYGYTF. For the CDR3, the DNA is TGTGCCAGCAGTTTATTAACAGGGGGTTCCATTAACTATGGCTACACCTTC.

This chain connects TRBV19 to TRBJ1-1, with 10 positions matching TRBD1. Germline V lookup: CDR1 LNHDA, CDR2 SQIVND (reference sequence). With 6 bases clipped from V and 3 bases from J, the junction kept 7 bases outside the gene matches. The CDR3 totals 15 residues. CDR3 in DNA: TGTGCCAGTAGCCGACAGGGGGCGCGGTACACTGAAGCTTTCTTT. Residues: CASSRQGARYTEAFF.

The chain links TRBV9 to TRBJ2-7; the D is unclear. The CDR3 spans 13 residues. V gave up 0 bases and J gave up 0 bases, with 4 bases separating them. The germline CDR1 and CDR2 sequences are SGDLS and YYNGEE. The CDR3 reads CASSVEASYEQYF. The CDR3, as DNA: TGTGCCAGCAGCGTAGAAGCCTCCTACGAGCAGTACTTC.

This sequence joins TRBV29-1 and TRBJ2-2; TRBD2 matches at 12 bases. V shed 7 bases and J 2 bases; nucleotides not matched to a gene: 2. Germline assignment: CDR1 SQVTM and CDR2 ANQGSEA. The CDR3 has 14 amino acids. CDR3 amino acids: CSAGLAGNTGELFF. The CDR3 DNA reads as TGCAGCGCGGGACTAGCGGGTAACACCGGGGAGCTGTTTTTT.